A single sample gave rise to the 24 T cell receptor beta chains below, sequenced in a study of shared clonotypes between healthy human individuals. The data were produced by immunoSEQ multiplex PCR, yet TCRdb's version contains in-frame clones alone and is incomplete. The sample has hundreds of thousands of clones; more than 95% are singletons. Sequencing was performed on naive CD4+ T cells sorted from blood. Subset meaning: CD45RA+ positively selected. Source of these receptors: a woman aged 30 to 39 in good health.

The gene calls are TRBV7-2 and TRBJ2-3; 7 bases are shared with TRBD2. After removal of 4 bases from V and 6 bases from J, the junction contained 4 bases not matched to a gene. This CDR3 comprises 13 residues. CDR1 SGHTA and CDR2 FQGNSA come from the germline V gene. CDR3 sequence (DNA): TGTGCCAGCAGCTCGAATAGCGGGGATACGCAGTATTTT. It specifies CASSSNSGDTQYF. The entire variable domain, with the rest obtained from reference TRBV7-2 and TRBJ2-3, is as follows: GAGVSQSPSNKVTEKGKDVELRCDPISGHTALYWYRQSLGQGLEFLIYFQGNSAPDKSGLPSDRFSAERTGGSVSTLTIQRTQQEDSAVYLCASSSNSGDTQYFGPGTRLTVL.

This clone was observed once. This chain links TRBV5-6 with TRBJ1-4, with 10 positions matching TRBD1. From germline, CDR1 is SGHDT and CDR2 YYEEEE. This CDR3 has 14 residues. Unmatched junction bases numbered 4, after V lost 3 bases and J lost 8 bases. The CDR3 DNA is TGTGCCAGCAGCTGGGACAGGGGCGGAGAAAAACTGTTTTTT. Amino acids: CASSWDRGGEKLFF.

V usage is TRBV18 and J usage is TRBJ2-1; a possible D gene is TRBD2 (5 bases). CDR3 length: 15 residues. Germline CDR1 is KGHSH and CDR2 is LQKENI. V dropped 8 bases and J dropped 5 bases, with 19 bases sitting between them. CDR3: CASSRDVTTHNEQFF. Written as DNA, the CDR3 is TGTGCCAGCAGTAGAGACGTGACTACCCACAATGAGCAGTTCTTC.

The chain employs TRBV2 and TRBJ1-1, with D possibly being TRBD1 (6 bases). The CDR3 contains 15 residues. The V end lost 5 bases, the J end lost 1 base, and 14 bases lay between the germline ends. CDR1 is SNHLY and CDR2 is FYNNEI in the germline V gene. CDR3 protein: CASSLRTASNTEAFF. CDR3 bases: TGTGCCAGCAGTCTCCGGACAGCTTCGAACACTGAAGCTTTCTTT.

The chain couples TRBV11-2 to TRBJ2-2, with 10 bases matching TRBD2. Unmatched junction bases numbered 5, after V lost 5 bases and J lost 2 bases. The CDR3 consists of 16 residues. Germline loops: CDR1 SGHAT, CDR2 FQNNGV. The CDR3 loop reads CASSPGLAVNTGELFF. CDR3 coding DNA: TGTGCCAGCAGCCCAGGACTAGCGGTTAACACCGGGGAGCTGTTTTTT.

The chain employs TRBV6-5 and TRBJ2-2; D unclear. In germline, CDR1 is MNHEY, CDR2 SVGAGI. Trimming stripped 6 bases from V and 3 bases from J, with 11 bases between. The CDR3 runs 14 residues. The CDR3 loop reads CASRKDEDTGELFF. CDR3 bases: TGTGCCAGCAGAAAGGATGAGGACACCGGGGAGCTGTTTTTT.

The chain has TRBV20-1 and TRBJ2-7; 7 bases align to TRBD1. This CDR3 is 11 amino acids long. Germline CDR1 reads DFQATT; CDR2 reads SNEGSKA (reference sequence). The CDR3, as DNA: TGCAGCCCCAGGGGGTCCCTCGAGCAGTACTTC. It yields the protein CSPRGSLEQYF.

Concerning this clone itself: At the DNA level, this CDR3 is encoded by other sequences in the same sample as well. The chain links TRBV28 to TRBJ1-4; 8 bases are a match to TRBD1. CDR1 is MDHEN and CDR2 is SYDVKM in the germline V gene. The CDR3 spans 14 residues. The trim removed 4 bases at V and 7 bases at J, leaving 5 bases unmatched. CDR3 sequence (DNA): TGTGCCAGCAGTTCCGGACAGGGTAGTGAAAAACTGTTTTTT. This translates into CASSSGQGSEKLFF.

This chain links TRBV18 with TRBJ2-5; no definite D call. The CDR3 contains 14 residues. The V gene lost 1 base and the J gene lost 1 base, with 7 bases spanning the gap. Per germline, CDR1 KGHSH and CDR2 LQKENI. The DNA for the CDR3 is TGTGCCAGCTCACCACGCCACATCCAAGAGACCCAGTACTTC. This translates into CASSPRHIQETQYF.

The rearrangement links TRBV14 to TRBJ1-1; 7 bases are shared with TRBD1. The CDR3 sequence is 13 residues long. In germline, CDR1 is SGHDN, CDR2 FVKESK. Trimming removed 3 bases from V and 6 bases from J; junction bases left unmatched: 4. The CDR3 bases are TGTGCCAGCAGCCACGACAGGGCCGCTGAAGCTTTCTTT. It encodes CASSHDRAAEAFF.

CDR3 nucleotides: TGTGCCAGCAGCCTGGACAGGGGGCTCGGCTACACCTTC. This codes for CASSLDRGLGYTF. The chain employs TRBV5-8 and TRBJ1-2, with 11 bases lining up with TRBD1. Germline loops: CDR1 SGHTS, CDR2 YDEGEE. Losses at the gene ends were 4 bases for V and 8 bases for J; bases not matched to a gene: 4. The CDR3 spans 13 residues.

DNA of the CDR3: TGTGCCAGTAGTAGGGGGACTAGCGGGGGTACGCAGTATTTT. This translates into CASSRGTSGGTQYF. J is TRBJ2-3 and V is TRBV19; 14 bases are shared with TRBD2. Unmatched junction bases numbered 2, after V lost 4 bases and J lost 8 bases. Germline V CDR1 and CDR2: LNHDA, SQIVND (reference sequence). CDR3 length equals 14 residues. Complete variable domain (other parts from reference TRBV19 and TRBJ2-3): DGGITQSPKYLFRKEGQNVTLSCEQNLNHDAMYWYRQDPGQGLRLIYYSQIVNDFQKGDIAEGYSVSREKKESFPLTVTSAQKNPTAFYLCASSRGTSGGTQYFGPGTRLTVL.

This chain joins TRBV7-9 and TRBJ2-7; D gene uncertain. V was cut by 7 bases and J by 0 bases, with 16 bases left in between. Germline loops: CDR1 SEHNR, CDR2 FQNEAQ (reference sequence). This CDR3 region has 15 residues. CDR3 sequence: CASTPEPTSSYEQYF. The CDR3, as DNA: TGTGCCAGCACCCCAGAACCTACGAGCTCCTACGAGCAGTACTTC.

This rearrangement joins TRBV5-1 to TRBJ1-5, with 9 bases that match TRBD1. V trimming: 0 bases; J trimming: 4 bases; junction bases outside the gene matches: 2. The CDR3 loop spans 15 amino acids. Per the germline V gene, CDR1 is SGHRS and CDR2 is YFSETQ. The CDR3 here is CASSLDRGHNQPQHF. The CDR3 coding sequence is TGCGCCAGCAGCTTGGACAGGGGGCATAATCAGCCCCAGCATTTT.

The chain uses TRBV28 and TRBJ1-2, with D perhaps matching TRBD1 (5 bases). Germline V gene lookup returns CDR1 MDHEN and CDR2 SYDVKM. The CDR3 loop spans 14 amino acids. Trimming left V 5 bases short and J 8 bases short, with 18 bases between. CDR3 residues: CASSKADGNRGYTF. DNA for the CDR3: TGTGCCAGCAGTAAAGCGGACGGGAACAGGGGCTACACCTTC.

As concerns this clone: Other DNA sequences in this specimen translate into the identical CDR3. This chain connects TRBV2 to TRBJ2-7; D uncertain. Germline V gene lookup returns CDR1 SNHLY and CDR2 FYNNEI. The CDR3 has 12 amino acids. V was clipped by 1 base and J by 3 bases, with 4 bases between them. The CDR3 nucleotides read TGTGCCAGCAGTGAAGGGAACTACGAGCAGTACTTC. It translates to CASSEGNYEQYF. Together with reference TRBV2 and TRBJ2-7, the CDR3 gives the full variable domain: EPEVTQTPSHQVTQMGQEVILRCVPISNHLYFYWYRQILGQKVEFLVSFYNNEISEKSEIFDDQFSVERPDGSNFTLKIRSTKLEDSAMYFCASSEGNYEQYFGPGTRLTVT.

This clone was counted a single time. The chain joins TRBV10-1 to TRBJ2-7; TRBD2 might be the D (6 bases). The germline V and J ends were trimmed by 0 bases and 5 bases, with 14 bases remaining between them. This CDR3 has 15 amino acids. Germline CDR1 is WNHNN and CDR2 is SYGVQD (reference sequence). DNA of the CDR3: TGCGCCAGCAGTGAGTCCCCCGGAGGGCCGGACGAGCAGTACTTC. It specifies CASSESPGGPDEQYF.

The chain employs TRBV2 and TRBJ2-7, with D possibly being TRBD1 (6 bases). V dropped 7 bases and J dropped 2 bases, with 9 bases sitting between them. This CDR3 is 12 amino acids long. CDR1 SNHLY and CDR2 FYNNEI come from the germline V gene. CDR3 sequence (DNA): TGTGCCAGCAAGTGGACAGCCTACGAGCAGTACTTC. Translated: CASKWTAYEQYF.

The chain employs TRBV5-4 and TRBJ1-2; D gene ambiguous. V lost 3 bases, J lost 0 bases, and 6 bases lay in between. This CDR3 region has 13 residues. Germline V gives CDR1 SGHNT, CDR2 YYREEE (reference sequence). The CDR3: CASSSAANYGYTF. CDR3 bases: TGTGCCAGCAGCTCCGCAGCTAACTATGGCTACACCTTC.

The chain recombines TRBV6-1 with TRBJ2-7; tentatively, D is TRBD1 or TRBD2 (5 bases each). This CDR3 region has 14 residues. The germline V gene has CDR1 MNHNS and CDR2 SASEGT. Deletions cut 8 bases from V and 0 bases from J, with 14 bases between. DNA of the CDR3: TGTGCCAGCCAATCCGGGACGGTCTCCTACGAGCAGTACTTC. Translating gives CASQSGTVSYEQYF.

The chain carries TRBV28 and TRBJ2-5, with 8 bases aligning to TRBD2. The germline CDR1 and CDR2 sequences are MDHEN and SYDVKM. The CDR3 has 12 residues. Trimming took 6 bases from V and 5 from J; bases not matched to a gene: 2. The CDR3 DNA follows: TGTGCCAGCAGGAGCGGGAGTGAGACCCAGTACTTC. Its protein is CASRSGSETQYF. The variable domain in full, with the rest retrieved from reference TRBV28 and TRBJ2-5, is DVKVTQSSRYLVKRTGEKVFLECVQDMDHENMFWYRQDPGLGLRLIYFSYDVKMKEKGDIPEGYSVSREKKERFSLILESASTNQTSMYLCASRSGSETQYFGPGTRLLVL.

The chain joins TRBV6-4 to TRBJ2-1, with unresolved D. CDR3 length: 12 residues. V lost 4 bases and J lost 10, with 11 bases in between. Germline CDR1 and CDR2: MRHNA and SNTAGT. CDR3 in DNA: TGTGCCAGCAGTGCTTCGGGCTGGGAGCAGTTCTTC. Translated, it gives CASSASGWEQFF.

The CDR3: CASSLGLINEKLFF. The CDR3 DNA is TGCGCCAGCAGCTTAGGCCTGATTAATGAAAAACTGTTTTTT. The chain is built from TRBV5-1 and TRBJ1-4, with D uncertain. Trimming pared 2 bases from V and 4 bases from J, leaving 9 bases between. The CDR3 extends over 14 amino acids. Germline V gene sequence: CDR1 SGHRS, CDR2 YFSETQ.

V gene TRBV5-4 combines with J gene TRBJ2-5; the D gene could be TRBD1 or TRBD2 (5 bases each). The germline CDR1 and CDR2 sequences are SGHNT and YYREEE (reference sequence). This CDR3 comprises 15 residues. The V end was cut by 1 base, the J end by 7 bases, with 17 bases between. The CDR3 protein is CASSLSVANQGTQYF. The CDR3 DNA follows: TGTGCCAGCAGCTTGTCGGTAGCGAATCAGGGGACCCAGTACTTC. The full variable domain, its missing parts supplied by reference TRBV5-4 and TRBJ2-5, is ETGVTQSPTHLIKTRGQQVTLRCSSQSGHNTVSWYQQALGQGPQFIFQYYREEENGRGNFPPRFSGLQFPNYSSELNVNALELDDSALYLCASSLSVANQGTQYFGPGTRLLVL.